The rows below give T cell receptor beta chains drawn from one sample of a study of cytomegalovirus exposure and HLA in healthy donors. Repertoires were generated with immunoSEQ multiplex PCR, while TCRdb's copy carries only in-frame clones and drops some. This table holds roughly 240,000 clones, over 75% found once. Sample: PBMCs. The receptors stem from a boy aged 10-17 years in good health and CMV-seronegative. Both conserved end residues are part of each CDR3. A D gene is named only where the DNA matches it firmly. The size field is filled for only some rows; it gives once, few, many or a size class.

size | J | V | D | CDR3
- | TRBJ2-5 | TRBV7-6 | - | CASSLGPSLQETQYF
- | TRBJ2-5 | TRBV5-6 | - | CASSLRDTFQETQYF
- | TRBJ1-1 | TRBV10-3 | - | CAISVGQGNTEAFF
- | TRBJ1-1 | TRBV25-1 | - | CASSDHSHLNTEAFF
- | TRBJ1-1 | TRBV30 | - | CAWSVMRNTEAFF
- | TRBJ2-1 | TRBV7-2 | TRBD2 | CASSLAGWRESYNEQFF
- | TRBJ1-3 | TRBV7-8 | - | CASTRGGARSGNTIYF
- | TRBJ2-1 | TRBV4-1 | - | CASSALFRNRDRNEQFF
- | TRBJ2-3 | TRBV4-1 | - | CASSRFGGASTDTQYF
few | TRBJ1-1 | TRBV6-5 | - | CASKGVGRTEAFF
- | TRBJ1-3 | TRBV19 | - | CASRRIGSGNTIYF
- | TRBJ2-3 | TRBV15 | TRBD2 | CATSRSLAGGTDTQYF
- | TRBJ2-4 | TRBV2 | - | CASSASAKNIQYF
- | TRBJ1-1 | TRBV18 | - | CASSPQGKNTEAFF
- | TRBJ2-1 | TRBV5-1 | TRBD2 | CASSFLAGGGDEQFF
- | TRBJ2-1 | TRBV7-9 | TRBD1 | CASSPQGNEQFF
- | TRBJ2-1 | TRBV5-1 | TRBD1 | CASSSQGAGQGEQFF
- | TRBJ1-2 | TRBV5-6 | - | CASSTGGAYGYTF
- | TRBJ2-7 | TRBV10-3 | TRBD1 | CAISAVGQGDYEQYF
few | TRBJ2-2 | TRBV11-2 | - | CASSFVWSGAGELFF
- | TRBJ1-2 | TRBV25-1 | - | CASSDSTALLYGYTF
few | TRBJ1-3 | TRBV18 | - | CASSSVAWSSGNTIYF
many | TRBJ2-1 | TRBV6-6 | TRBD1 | CASMQGVTYNEQFF
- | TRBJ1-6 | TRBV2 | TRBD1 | CASSSGTGRSPLHF
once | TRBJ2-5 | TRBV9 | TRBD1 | CASSYSKGTAQETQYF
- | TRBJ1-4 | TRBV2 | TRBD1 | CASRRIGTANEKLFF
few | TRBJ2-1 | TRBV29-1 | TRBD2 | CSVDGTSGGAGEQFF
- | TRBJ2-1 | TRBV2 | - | CASSEARFGIF
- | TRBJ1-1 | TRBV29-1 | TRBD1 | CSVSPRDSTMNTEAFF
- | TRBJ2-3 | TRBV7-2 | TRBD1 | CASSLTIRTGGTDTQYF
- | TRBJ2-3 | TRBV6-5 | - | CASLEPSTDTQYF
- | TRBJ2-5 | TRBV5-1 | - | CASSSGANPTQYF
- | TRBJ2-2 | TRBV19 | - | CASSRAGLPNTGELFF
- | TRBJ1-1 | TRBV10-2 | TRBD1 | CASREGARNTEAFF
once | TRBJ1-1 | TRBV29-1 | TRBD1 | CSAGGPQGARSEAFF